This TCR beta chain originates from a study of technical replicates of blood from several donors. Profiling relied on immunoSEQ multiplex PCR, and the TCRdb table lists in-frame clones only, not all of them. The sample has 98,000 or so clones; under 97% are singletons. Per germline, CDR1 MDHEN and CDR2 SYDVKM. The V and J ends lost 2 bases and 4 bases, in that order; junction bases with no gene match: 7. There are 15 residues in the CDR3. This clone has more than one count but fewer than ten. The sample consisted of T cells isolated from PBMCs. The V and J genes are TRBV28 and TRBJ2-7; TRBD1 aligns across 8 bases. The clonotype originates from a human donor in good health. The CDR3, as DNA: TGTGCCAGCAGTTTAGTTGGGACAGGCATGTACGAGCAGTACTTC. It codes for CASSLVGTGMYEQYF.